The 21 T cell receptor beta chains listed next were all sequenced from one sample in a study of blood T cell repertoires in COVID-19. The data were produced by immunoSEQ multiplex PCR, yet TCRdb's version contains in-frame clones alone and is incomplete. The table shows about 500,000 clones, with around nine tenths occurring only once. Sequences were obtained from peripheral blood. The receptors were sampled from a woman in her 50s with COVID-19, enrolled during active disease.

CDR3 in DNA: TGTGCCAGCAGTTACGCCGACAGCTATGGCTACACCTTC. Translated: CASSYADSYGYTF. This chain links TRBV6-5 with TRBJ1-2; TRBD1 is a possible D gene (5 bases). Germline V gene sequence: CDR1 MNHEY, CDR2 SVGAGI. Trimming took 2 bases from V and 4 from J, leaving 8 bases between them. This CDR3 spans 13 amino acids.

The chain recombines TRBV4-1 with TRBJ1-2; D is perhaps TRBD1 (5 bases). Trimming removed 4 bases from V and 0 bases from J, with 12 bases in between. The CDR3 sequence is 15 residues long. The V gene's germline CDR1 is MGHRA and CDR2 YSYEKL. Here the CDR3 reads CASSPQGGANYGYTF. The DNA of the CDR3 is TGCGCCAGCAGCCCCCAGGGAGGAGCTAACTATGGCTACACCTTC.

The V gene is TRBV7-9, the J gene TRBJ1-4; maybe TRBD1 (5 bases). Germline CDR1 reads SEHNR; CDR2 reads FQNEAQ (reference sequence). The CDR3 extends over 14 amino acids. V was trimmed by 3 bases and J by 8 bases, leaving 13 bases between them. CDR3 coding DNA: TGTGCCAGCAGCTTGGGGGGTCTCGGGGAAAAACTGTTTTTT. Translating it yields CASSLGGLGEKLFF.

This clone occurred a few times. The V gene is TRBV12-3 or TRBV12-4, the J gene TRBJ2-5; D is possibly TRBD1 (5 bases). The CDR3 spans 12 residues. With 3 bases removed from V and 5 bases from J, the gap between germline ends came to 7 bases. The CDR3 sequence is CASSFKGETQYF. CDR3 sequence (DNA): TGTGCCAGCAGTTTTAAGGGGGAGACCCAGTACTTC.

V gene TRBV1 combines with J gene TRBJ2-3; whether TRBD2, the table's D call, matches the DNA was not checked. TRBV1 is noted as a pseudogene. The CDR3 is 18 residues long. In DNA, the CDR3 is TGCACCAGCAGCCAAGTGGAACATCTAGCGGGGGTTACAGATACGCAGTATTTT. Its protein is CTSSQVEHLAGVTDTQYF.

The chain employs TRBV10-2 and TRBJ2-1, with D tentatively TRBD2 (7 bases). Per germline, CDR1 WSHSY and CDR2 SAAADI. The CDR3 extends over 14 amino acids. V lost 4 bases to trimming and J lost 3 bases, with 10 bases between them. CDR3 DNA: TGCGCCAGCAGTGGGCGGGGGCACTACAATGAGCAGTTCTTC. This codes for CASSGRGHYNEQFF.

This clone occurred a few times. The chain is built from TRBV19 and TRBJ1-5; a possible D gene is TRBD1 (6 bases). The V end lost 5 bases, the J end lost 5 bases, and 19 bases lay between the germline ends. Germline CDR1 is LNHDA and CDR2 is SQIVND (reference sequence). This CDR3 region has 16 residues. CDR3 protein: CASSSLDRGGDQPQHF. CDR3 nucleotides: TGTGCCAGTAGTTCCCTCGATAGGGGGGGCGATCAGCCCCAGCATTTT.

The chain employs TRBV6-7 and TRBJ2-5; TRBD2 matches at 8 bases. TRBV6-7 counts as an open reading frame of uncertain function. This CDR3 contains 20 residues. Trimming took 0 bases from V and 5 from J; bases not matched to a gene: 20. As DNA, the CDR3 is TGTGCCAGCAGTTACTCCCTGGGTAGCGGGGAACCGCCCGGAAGGGAGACCCAGTACTTC. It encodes CASSYSLGSGEPPGRETQYF.

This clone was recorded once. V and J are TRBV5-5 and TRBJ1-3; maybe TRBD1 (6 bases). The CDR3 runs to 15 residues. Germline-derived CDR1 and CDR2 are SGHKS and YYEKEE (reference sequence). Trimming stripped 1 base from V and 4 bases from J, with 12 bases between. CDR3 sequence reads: CASSLYAGEGNTIYF. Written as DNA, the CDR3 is TGTGCCAGCAGCTTGTATGCAGGGGAAGGAAACACCATATATTTT. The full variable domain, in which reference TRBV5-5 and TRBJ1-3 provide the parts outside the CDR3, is DAGVTQSPTHLIKTRGQQVTLRCSPISGHKSVSWYQQVLGQGPQFIFQYYEKEERGRGNFPDRFSARQFPNYSSELNVNALLLGDSALYLCASSLYAGEGNTIYFGEGSWLTVV.

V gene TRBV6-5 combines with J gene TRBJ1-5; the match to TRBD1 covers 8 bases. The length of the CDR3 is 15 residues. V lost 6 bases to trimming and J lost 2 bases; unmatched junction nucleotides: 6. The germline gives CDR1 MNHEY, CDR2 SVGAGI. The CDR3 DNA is TGTGCCAGCAGCCGAAAGACAGGGGGCAATCAGCCCCAGCATTTT. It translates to CASSRKTGGNQPQHF.

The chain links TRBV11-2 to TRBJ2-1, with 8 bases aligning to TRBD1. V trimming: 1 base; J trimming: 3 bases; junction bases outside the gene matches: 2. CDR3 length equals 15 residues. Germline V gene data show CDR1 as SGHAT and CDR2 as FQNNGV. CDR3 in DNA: TGTGCCAGCAGCTTAGGGACAGGGATCTACAATGAGCAGTTCTTC. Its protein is CASSLGTGIYNEQFF.

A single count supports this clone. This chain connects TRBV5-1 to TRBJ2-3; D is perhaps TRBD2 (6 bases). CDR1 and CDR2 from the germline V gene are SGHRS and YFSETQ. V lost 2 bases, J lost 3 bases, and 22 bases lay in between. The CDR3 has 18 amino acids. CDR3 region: CASSLTPPYGGITDTQYF. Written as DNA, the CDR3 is TGCGCCAGCAGCTTAACCCCGCCTTATGGAGGGATAACAGATACGCAGTATTTT.

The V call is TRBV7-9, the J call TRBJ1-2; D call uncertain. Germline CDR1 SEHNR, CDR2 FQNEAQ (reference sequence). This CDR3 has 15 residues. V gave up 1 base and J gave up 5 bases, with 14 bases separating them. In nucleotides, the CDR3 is TGTGCCAGCAGCTTAGGGGCCGGGGAAGGGTATGGCTACACCTTC. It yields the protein CASSLGAGEGYGYTF.

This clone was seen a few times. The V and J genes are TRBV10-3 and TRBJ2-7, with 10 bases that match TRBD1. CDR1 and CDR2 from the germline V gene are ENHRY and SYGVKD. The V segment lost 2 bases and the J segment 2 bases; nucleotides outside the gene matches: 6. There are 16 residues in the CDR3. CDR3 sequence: CAISEGPGQGPYEQYF. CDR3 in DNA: TGTGCCATCAGTGAGGGGCCGGGACAGGGGCCCTACGAGCAGTACTTC.

Here the CDR3 DNA reads TGTGCCAGCAGCTTCGGGGGCAATCAGCCCCAGCATTTT. It codes for CASSFGGNQPQHF. The chain is built from TRBV5-6 and TRBJ1-5; D unresolved. CDR1 SGHDT and CDR2 YYEEEE come from the germline V gene. The CDR3 consists of 13 residues. Deletions cut 2 bases from V and 2 bases from J, with 5 bases between.

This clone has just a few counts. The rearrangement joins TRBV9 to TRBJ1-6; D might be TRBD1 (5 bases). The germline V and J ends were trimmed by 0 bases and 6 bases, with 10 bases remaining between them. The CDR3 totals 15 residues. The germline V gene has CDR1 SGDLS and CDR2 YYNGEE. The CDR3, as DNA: TGTGCCAGCAGCGTAGAAGGAAGGGGTAATTCACCCCTCCACTTT. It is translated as CASSVEGRGNSPLHF.

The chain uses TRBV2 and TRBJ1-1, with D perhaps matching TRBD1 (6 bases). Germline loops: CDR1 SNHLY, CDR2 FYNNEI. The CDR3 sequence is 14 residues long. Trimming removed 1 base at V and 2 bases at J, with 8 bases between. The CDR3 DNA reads TGTGCCAGCAGTGAAGGGGGGACAAACACTGAAGCTTTCTTT. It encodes CASSEGGTNTEAFF.

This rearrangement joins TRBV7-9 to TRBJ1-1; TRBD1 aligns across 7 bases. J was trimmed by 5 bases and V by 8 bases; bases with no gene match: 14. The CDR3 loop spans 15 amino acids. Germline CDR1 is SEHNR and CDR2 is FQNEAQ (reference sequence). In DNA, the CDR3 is TGTGCCAGCTCCTCCCTTAACAGGGGTTGGACTGAAGCTTTCTTT. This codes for CASSSLNRGWTEAFF.

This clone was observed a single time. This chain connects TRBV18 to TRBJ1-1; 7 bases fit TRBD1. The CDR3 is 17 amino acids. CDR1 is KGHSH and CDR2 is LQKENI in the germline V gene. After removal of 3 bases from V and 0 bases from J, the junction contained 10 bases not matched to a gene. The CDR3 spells CASSPRTGYSMNTEAFF. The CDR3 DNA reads TGTGCCAGCTCACCGAGGACAGGATATTCTATGAACACTGAAGCTTTCTTT. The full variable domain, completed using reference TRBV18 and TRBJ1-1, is NAGVMQNPRHLVRRRGQEARLRCSPMKGHSHVYWYRQLPEEGLKFMVYLQKENIIDESGMPKERFSAEFPKEGPSILRIQQVVRGDSAAYFCASSPRTGYSMNTEAFFGQGTRLTVV.

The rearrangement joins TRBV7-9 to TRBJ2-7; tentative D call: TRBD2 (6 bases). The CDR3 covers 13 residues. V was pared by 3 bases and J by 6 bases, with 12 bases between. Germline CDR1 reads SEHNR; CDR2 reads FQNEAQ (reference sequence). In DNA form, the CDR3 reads TGTGCCAGCAGCTTCTCCGGGACTGGCGAGCAGTACTTC. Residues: CASSFSGTGEQYF.

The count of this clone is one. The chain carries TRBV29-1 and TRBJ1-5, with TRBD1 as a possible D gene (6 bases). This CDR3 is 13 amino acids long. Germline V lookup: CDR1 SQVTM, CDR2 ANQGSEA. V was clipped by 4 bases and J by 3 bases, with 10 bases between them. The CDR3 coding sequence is TGCAGCGTTGGACAGGCTGTCAATCAGCCCCAGCATTTT. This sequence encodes CSVGQAVNQPQHF.